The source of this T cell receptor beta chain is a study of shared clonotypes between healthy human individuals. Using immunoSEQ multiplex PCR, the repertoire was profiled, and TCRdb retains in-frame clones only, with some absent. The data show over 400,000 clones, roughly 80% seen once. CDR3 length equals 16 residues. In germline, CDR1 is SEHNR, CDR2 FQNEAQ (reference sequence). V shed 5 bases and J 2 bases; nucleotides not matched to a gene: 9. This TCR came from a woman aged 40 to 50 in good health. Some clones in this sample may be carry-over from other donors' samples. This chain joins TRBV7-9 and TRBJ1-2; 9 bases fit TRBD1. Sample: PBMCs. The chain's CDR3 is CASSDLGQGLNYGYTF. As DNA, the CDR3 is TGTGCCAGCAGCGATTTGGGACAGGGATTGAACTATGGCTACACCTTC.